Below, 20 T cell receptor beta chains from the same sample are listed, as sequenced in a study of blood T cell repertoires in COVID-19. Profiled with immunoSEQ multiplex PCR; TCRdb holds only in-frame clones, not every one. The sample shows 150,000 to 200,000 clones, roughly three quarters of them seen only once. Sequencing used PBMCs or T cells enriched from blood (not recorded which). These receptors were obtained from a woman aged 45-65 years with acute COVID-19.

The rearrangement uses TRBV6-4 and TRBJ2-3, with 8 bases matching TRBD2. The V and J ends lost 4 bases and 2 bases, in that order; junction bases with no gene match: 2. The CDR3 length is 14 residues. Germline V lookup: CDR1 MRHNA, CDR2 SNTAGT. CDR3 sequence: CASSVAGPTDTQYF. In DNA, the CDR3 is TGTGCCAGCAGTGTAGCGGGGCCCACAGATACGCAGTATTTT.

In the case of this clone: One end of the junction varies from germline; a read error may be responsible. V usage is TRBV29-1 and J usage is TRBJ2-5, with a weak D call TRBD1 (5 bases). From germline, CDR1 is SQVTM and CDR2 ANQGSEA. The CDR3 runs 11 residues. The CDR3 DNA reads TGCAGCGTTGACAGGGCGGAGATCCAGTACTTC. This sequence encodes CSVDRAEIQYF.

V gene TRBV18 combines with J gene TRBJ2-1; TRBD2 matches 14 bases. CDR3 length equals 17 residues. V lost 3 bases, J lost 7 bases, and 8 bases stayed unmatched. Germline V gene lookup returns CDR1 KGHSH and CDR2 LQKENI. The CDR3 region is CASSPPTSGGARNEQFF. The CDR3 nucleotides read TGTGCCAGCTCACCCCCGACTAGCGGGGGGGCCCGGAATGAGCAGTTCTTC. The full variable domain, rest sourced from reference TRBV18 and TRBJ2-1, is NAGVMQNPRHLVRRRGQEARLRCSPMKGHSHVYWYRQLPEEGLKFMVYLQKENIIDESGMPKERFSAEFPKEGPSILRIQQVVRGDSAAYFCASSPPTSGGARNEQFFGPGTRLTVL.

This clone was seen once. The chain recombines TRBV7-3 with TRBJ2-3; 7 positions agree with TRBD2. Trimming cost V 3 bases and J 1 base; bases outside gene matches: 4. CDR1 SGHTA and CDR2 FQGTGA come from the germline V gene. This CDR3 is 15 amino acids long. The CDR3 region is CASSFGGGGTDTQYF. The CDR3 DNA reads TGTGCCAGCAGCTTCGGCGGGGGAGGCACAGATACGCAGTATTTT.

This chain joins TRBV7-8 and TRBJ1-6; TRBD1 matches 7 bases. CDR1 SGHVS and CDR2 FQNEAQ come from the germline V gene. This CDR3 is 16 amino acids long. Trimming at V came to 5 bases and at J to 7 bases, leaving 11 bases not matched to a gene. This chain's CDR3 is CASSQVERGLNSPLHF. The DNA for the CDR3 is TGTGCCAGCAGCCAGGTCGAAAGGGGGCTGAATTCACCCCTCCACTTT.

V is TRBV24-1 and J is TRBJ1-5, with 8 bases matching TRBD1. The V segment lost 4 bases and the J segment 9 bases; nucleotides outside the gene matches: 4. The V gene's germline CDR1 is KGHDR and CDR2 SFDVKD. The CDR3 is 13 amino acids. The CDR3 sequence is CATSEQTGAPQHF. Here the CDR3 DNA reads TGTGCCACCAGTGAACAGACAGGGGCGCCCCAGCATTTT.

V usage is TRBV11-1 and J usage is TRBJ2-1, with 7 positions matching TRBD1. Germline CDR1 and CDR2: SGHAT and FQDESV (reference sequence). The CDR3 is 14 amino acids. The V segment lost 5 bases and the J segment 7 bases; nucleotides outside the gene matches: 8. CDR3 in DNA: TGTGCCAGCAGCGAGACAGGGATGGGTAATGAGCAGTTCTTC. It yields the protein CASSETGMGNEQFF.

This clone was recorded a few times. The CDR3 reads CASSVGTVGGPQHF. CDR3 DNA sequence: TGCGCCAGCAGTGTGGGGACGGTCGGGGGGCCCCAGCATTTT. This chain links TRBV10-2 with TRBJ1-5, with TRBD1 as a possible D gene (5 bases). Germline CDR1 reads WSHSY; CDR2 reads SAAADI. The CDR3 has 14 amino acids. Trimming took off 4 bases at V and 9 bases at J, with 16 bases between the two ends.

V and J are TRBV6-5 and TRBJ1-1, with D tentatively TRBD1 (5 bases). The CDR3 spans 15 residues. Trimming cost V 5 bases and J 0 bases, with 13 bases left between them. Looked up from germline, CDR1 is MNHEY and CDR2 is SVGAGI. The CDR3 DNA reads TGTGCCAGCAGTCCCGGGGGTGCCCTGAACACTGAAGCTTTCTTT. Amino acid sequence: CASSPGGALNTEAFF.

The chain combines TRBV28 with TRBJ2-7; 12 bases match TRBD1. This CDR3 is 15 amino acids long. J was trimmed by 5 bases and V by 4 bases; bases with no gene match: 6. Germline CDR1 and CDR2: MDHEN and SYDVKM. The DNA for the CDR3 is TGTGCCAGCAGTTCCTCCGGGACAGGGGGCGACGAGCAGTACGTC. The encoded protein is CASSSSGTGGDEQYV.

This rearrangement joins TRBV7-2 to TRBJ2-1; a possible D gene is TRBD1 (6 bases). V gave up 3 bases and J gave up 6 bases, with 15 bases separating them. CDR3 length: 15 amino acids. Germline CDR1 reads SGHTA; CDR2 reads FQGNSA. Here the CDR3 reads CASSFGQSRRNEQFF. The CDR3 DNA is TGTGCCAGCAGCTTTGGACAGTCAAGGCGCAATGAGCAGTTCTTC.

The CDR3 loop is CASRRAGVEKLFF. CDR3 bases: TGCGCCAGCAGAAGGGCGGGTGTTGAAAAACTGTTTTTT. This rearrangement joins TRBV4-1 to TRBJ1-4; no clear D. From germline, CDR1 is MGHRA and CDR2 YSYEKL. The CDR3 length is 13 residues. V gave up 6 bases and J gave up 7 bases, with 12 bases separating them.

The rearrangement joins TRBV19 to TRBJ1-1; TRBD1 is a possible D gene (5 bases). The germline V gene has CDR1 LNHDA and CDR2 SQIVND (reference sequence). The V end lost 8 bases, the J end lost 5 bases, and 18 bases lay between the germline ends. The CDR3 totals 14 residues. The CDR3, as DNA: TGTGCCAGTTCAACCTCGGGGGTGGGGACTGAAGCTTTCTTT. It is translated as CASSTSGVGTEAFF.

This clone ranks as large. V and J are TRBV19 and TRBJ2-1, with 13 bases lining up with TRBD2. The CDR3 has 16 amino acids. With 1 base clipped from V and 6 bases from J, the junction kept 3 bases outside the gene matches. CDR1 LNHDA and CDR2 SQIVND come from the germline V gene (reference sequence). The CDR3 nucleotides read TGTGCCAGTAGTATAGCGGGACTAGCGGGGCGCAATGAGCAGTTCTTC. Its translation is CASSIAGLAGRNEQFF.

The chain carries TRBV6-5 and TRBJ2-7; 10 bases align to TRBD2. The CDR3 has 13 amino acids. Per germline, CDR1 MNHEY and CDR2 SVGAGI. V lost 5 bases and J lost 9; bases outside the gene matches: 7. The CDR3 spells CASSLASGGGQYV. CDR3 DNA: TGTGCCAGCAGTCTAGCTAGCGGGGGAGGGCAGTACGTC.

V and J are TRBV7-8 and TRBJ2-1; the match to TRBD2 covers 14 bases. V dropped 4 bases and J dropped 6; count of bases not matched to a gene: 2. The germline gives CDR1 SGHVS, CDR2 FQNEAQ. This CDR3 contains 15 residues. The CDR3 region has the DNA TGTGCCAGCAGCTCGGGACTAGCGGGAGTCAATGAGCAGTTCTTC. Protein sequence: CASSSGLAGVNEQFF.

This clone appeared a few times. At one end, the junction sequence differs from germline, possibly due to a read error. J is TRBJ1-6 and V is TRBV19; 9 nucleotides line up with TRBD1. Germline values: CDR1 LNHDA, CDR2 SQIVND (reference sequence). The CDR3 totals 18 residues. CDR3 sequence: CASSDAPIQGAYSSPLHF. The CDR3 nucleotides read TGTGCCAGTAGCGACGCACCGATACAGGGGGCATATAGTTCACCCCTCCACTTT.

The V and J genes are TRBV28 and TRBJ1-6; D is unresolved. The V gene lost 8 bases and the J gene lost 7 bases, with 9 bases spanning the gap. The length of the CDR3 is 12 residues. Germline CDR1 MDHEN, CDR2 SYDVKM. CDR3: CASGGGNSPLHF. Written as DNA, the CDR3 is TGTGCCAGCGGTGGCGGAAATTCACCCCTCCACTTT.

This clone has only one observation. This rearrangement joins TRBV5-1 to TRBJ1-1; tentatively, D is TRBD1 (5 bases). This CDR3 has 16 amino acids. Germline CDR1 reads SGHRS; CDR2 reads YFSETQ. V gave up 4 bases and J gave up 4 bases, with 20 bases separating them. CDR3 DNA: TGCGCCAGCAGCCCAAATAAGGGGCGCTTAGGCACTGAAGCTTTCTTT. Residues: CASSPNKGRLGTEAFF.

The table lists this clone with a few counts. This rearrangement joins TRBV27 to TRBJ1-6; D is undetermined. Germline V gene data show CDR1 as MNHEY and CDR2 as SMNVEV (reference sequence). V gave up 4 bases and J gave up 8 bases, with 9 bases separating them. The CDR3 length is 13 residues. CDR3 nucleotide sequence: TGTGCCAGCAGTTATCAGGTTTATTCACCCCTCCACTTT. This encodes CASSYQVYSPLHF.